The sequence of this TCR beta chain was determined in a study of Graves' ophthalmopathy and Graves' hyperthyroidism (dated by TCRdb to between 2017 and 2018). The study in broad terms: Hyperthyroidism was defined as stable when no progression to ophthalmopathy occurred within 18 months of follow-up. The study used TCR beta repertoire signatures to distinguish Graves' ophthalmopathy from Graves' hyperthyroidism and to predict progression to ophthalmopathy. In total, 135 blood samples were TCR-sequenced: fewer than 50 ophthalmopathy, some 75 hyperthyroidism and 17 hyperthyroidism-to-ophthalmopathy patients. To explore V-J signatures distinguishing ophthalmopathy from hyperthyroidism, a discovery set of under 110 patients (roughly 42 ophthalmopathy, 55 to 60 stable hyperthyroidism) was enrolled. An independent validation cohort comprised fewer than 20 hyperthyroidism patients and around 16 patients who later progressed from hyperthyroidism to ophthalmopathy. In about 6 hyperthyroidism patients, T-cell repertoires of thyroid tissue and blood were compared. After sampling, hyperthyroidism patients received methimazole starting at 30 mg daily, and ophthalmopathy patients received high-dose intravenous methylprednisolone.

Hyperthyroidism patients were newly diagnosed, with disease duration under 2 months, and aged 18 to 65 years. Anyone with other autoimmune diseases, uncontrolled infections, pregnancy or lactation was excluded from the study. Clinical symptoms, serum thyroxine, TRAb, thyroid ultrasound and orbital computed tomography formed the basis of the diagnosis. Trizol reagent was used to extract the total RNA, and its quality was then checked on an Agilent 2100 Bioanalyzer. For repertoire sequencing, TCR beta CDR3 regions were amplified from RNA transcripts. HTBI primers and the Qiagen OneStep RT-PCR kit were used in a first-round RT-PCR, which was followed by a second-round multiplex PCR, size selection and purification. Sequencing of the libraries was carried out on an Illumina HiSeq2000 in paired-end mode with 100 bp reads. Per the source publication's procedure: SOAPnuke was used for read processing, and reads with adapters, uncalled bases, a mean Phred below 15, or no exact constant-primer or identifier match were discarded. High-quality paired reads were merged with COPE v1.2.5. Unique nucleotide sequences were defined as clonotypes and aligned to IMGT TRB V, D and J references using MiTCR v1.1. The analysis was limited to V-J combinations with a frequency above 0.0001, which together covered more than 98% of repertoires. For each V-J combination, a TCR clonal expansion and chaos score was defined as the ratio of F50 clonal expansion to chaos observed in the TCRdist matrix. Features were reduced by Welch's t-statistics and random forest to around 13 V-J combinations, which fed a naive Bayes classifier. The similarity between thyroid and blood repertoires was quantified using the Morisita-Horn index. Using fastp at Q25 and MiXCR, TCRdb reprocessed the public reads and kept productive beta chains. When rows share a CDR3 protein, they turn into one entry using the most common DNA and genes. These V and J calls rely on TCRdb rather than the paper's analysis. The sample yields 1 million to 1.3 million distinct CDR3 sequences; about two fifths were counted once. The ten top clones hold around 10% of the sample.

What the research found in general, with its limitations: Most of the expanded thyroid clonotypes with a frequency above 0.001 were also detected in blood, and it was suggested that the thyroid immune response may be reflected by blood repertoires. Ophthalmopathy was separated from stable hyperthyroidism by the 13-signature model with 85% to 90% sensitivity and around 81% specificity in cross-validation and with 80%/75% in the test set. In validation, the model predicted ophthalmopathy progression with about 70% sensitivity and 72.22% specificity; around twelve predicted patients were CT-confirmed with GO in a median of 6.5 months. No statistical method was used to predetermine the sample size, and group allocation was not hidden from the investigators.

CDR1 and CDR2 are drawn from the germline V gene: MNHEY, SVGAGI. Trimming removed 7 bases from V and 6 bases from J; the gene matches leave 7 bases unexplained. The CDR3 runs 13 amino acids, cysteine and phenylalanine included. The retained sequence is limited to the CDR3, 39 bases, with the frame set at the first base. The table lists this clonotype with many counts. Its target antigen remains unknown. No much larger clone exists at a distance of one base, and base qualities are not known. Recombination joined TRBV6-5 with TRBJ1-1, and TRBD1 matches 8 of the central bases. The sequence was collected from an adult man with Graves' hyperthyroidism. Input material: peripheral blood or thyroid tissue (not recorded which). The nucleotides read TGTGCCAGCACCAAGGACAGGGACGCTGAAGCTTTCTTT. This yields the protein CASTKDRDAEAFF.